This T cell receptor beta chain stems from a study of human T cells and chemical hapten exposure. Study-wide points: Controls formed significantly fewer large CDR3 similarity clusters than expanded TCRs did.

The V segment lost 2 bases and the J segment 7 bases; nucleotides outside the gene matches: 3. Germline V gene data show CDR1 as MGHRA and CDR2 as YSYEKL. This CDR3 contains 14 residues. As to this clonotype: Its antigen is undetermined.

Indicated time point: patch test 3, about 24 weeks after DPC sensitization. Treatment of the sample: therapeutic diphenylcyclopropenone sensitization with weekly scalp DPC. One entry per CDR3 protein results from TCRdb running MiXCR on the RACE reads. This table has about 160,000 distinct CDR3 sequences, about 27% appearing once. The sample was whole blood, taken in connection with sensitization to the hapten diphenylcyclopropenone (DPC). The receptor's source is a woman in her late teens or twenties with alopecia areata. Some clones in this sample may be carry-over from other donors' samples. The V and J genes are TRBV4-1 and TRBJ2-5; 11 bases line up with TRBD1. The CDR3 is CASSQPGTGGTQYF. In nucleotides, the CDR3 is TGCGCCAGCAGCCAACCCGGGACAGGGGGGACCCAGTACTTC.